Listed below are T cell receptor beta chains from one sample, sequenced in a study of patients and donors after allogeneic stem cell transplantation. TCRdb re-called the RT-PCR reads with MiXCR, one entry per CDR3 protein. There are fewer than 500,000 distinct CDR3 sequences in the sample; around 16% occur only once, and 7.2% lies in the top ten. The sequenced sample was blood, either unsorted or a sorted T cell fraction (not recorded which). Receptors were obtained from a human donor who was either an allogeneic HSCT recipient or a stem cell or donor lymphocyte infusion donor (not recorded which). It is not recorded whose cells these are; they may come from a transplant donor. Each CDR3 is given with its conserved first and last residue. A D gene is named only where the DNA matches it firmly. The size field is filled for only some rows; it gives once, few, many or a size class.

d_gene: NA
abundance: NA
len: 16
v_gene: TRBV14
j_gene: TRBJ2-1
CDR3nt: TGTGCCAGCAGCCGCCTAGGGGGGACTCCCTTTGATGAGCAGTTCTTC
CDR3aa: CASSRLGGTPFDEQFF

d_gene: NA
abundance: many
len: 15
v_gene: TRBV7-2
j_gene: TRBJ2-7
CDR3nt: TGTGCCAGCAGCCCCCAGGGGATAAGGTCCTACGAGCAGTACTTC
CDR3aa: CASSPQGIRSYEQYF

d_gene: NA
abundance: NA
len: 15
v_gene: TRBV6-2/TRBV6-3
j_gene: TRBJ1-3
CDR3nt: TGTGCCAGCAGCAGACCGGTCCGCTCTGGAAACACCATATATTTT
CDR3aa: CASSRPVRSGNTIYF

d_gene: NA
abundance: NA
len: 13
v_gene: TRBV2
j_gene: TRBJ2-2
CDR3nt: TGTGCCAGCAGATCTAGGGGAAACGGGGAGCTGTTTTTT
CDR3aa: CASRSRGNGELFF

d_gene: NA
abundance: NA
len: 14
v_gene: TRBV5-1
j_gene: TRBJ2-7
CDR3nt: TGCGCCAGCAGCTTGGCCGGTCCTTCCAACGAGCAGTACTTC
CDR3aa: CASSLAGPSNEQYF

d_gene: NA
abundance: many
len: 14
v_gene: TRBV10-3
j_gene: TRBJ2-2
CDR3nt: TGTGCCATCACTCGGGGAGCGAACACCGGGGAGCTGTTTTTT
CDR3aa: CAITRGANTGELFF

d_gene: NA
abundance: few
len: 15
v_gene: TRBV12-3/TRBV12-4
j_gene: TRBJ1-5
CDR3nt: TGTGCCAGCAGTTCCGCCGGGGGGCGGGGGCAGCCCCAGCATTTT
CDR3aa: CASSSAGGRGQPQHF

d_gene: NA
abundance: few
len: 12
v_gene: TRBV29-1
j_gene: TRBJ1-1
CDR3nt: TGCAGCGTTGTAAAGGGTCCCACTGAAGCTTTCTTT
CDR3aa: CSVVKGPTEAFF

d_gene: NA
abundance: many
len: 14
v_gene: TRBV6-2/TRBV6-3
j_gene: TRBJ2-1
CDR3nt: TGTGCCAGCAGTGCCCCAGAGAAATACAATGAGCAGTTCTTC
CDR3aa: CASSAPEKYNEQFF

d_gene: NA
abundance: many
len: 12
v_gene: TRBV12-3/TRBV12-4
j_gene: TRBJ1-2
CDR3nt: TGTGCCAGCACAGGGAGGAACTATGGCTACACCTTC
CDR3aa: CASTGRNYGYTF

d_gene: TRBD1
abundance: few
len: 15
v_gene: TRBV27
j_gene: TRBJ2-1
CDR3nt: TGTGCCAGCACTCCAGGGACAGGGGGCTACAATGAGCAGTTCTTC
CDR3aa: CASTPGTGGYNEQFF

d_gene: TRBD1
abundance: NA
len: 14
v_gene: TRBV18
j_gene: TRBJ1-1
CDR3nt: TGTGCCAGCTGCCAGCGGGACAGCGGATGTTTAGCTTTCTTT
CDR3aa: CASCQRDSGCLAFF

d_gene: TRBD1
abundance: NA
len: 14
v_gene: TRBV5-8
j_gene: TRBJ1-1
CDR3nt: TGTGCCAGCAGCTTGCGCTACAGGGGAAGTGAAGCTTTCTTT
CDR3aa: CASSLRYRGSEAFF

d_gene: TRBD1
abundance: few
len: 14
v_gene: TRBV5-5
j_gene: TRBJ1-2
CDR3nt: TGTGCCAGCAGCGGGGGACAGCAACGCTATGGCTACACCTTC
CDR3aa: CASSGGQQRYGYTF

d_gene: NA
abundance: NA
len: 12
v_gene: TRBV12-3/TRBV12-4
j_gene: TRBJ1-2
CDR3nt: TGTGCCAGCAGCCTTCCGGGGACAGGCTACACCTTC
CDR3aa: CASSLPGTGYTF

d_gene: TRBD2
abundance: few
len: 15
v_gene: TRBV20-1
j_gene: TRBJ2-1
CDR3nt: TGCAGTGCTAGAGATGCCCTAGCGGGGTTAGATGAGCAGTTCTTC
CDR3aa: CSARDALAGLDEQFF

d_gene: NA
abundance: NA
len: 13
v_gene: TRBV6-5
j_gene: TRBJ2-7
CDR3nt: TGTGCCAGCAGTTACTCGACAAGAACAGAGCAGTACTTC
CDR3aa: CASSYSTRTEQYF

d_gene: NA
abundance: NA
len: 18
v_gene: TRBV14
j_gene: TRBJ1-2
CDR3nt: TGTGCCAGCAGCCAAGAAGTGCTCAGCGTACAAGAAGTTTATGGCTACACCTTC
CDR3aa: CASSQEVLSVQEVYGYTF

d_gene: NA
abundance: NA
len: 15
v_gene: TRBV27
j_gene: TRBJ1-2
CDR3nt: TGTGCCAGCAGTTTCGGGGCGACAGACAAGGATGGCTACACCTTC
CDR3aa: CASSFGATDKDGYTF

d_gene: TRBD2
abundance: NA
len: 20
v_gene: TRBV6-1
j_gene: TRBJ2-3
CDR3nt: TGTGCCAGCAGTGGCCTAGAGGGACTAGCGGGAGGGCACAGCACAGATACGCAGTATTTT
CDR3aa: CASSGLEGLAGGHSTDTQYF

d_gene: TRBD1
abundance: few
len: 13
v_gene: TRBV15
j_gene: TRBJ1-1
CDR3nt: TGTGCCACCAGCAGAGTTGGGGGACAGAGCGCTTTCTTT
CDR3aa: CATSRVGGQSAFF

d_gene: NA
abundance: NA
len: 15
v_gene: TRBV30
j_gene: TRBJ2-5
CDR3nt: TGTGCCTGGAGTGTAACCGGACGGCGCGGTGAGACCCAGTACTTC
CDR3aa: CAWSVTGRRGETQYF

d_gene: TRBD2
abundance: many
len: 14
v_gene: TRBV5-1
j_gene: TRBJ2-5
CDR3nt: TGCGCCAGCAGCGAAGGACTAGCGGAAGAGACCCAGTACTTC
CDR3aa: CASSEGLAEETQYF

d_gene: TRBD1
abundance: many
len: 13
v_gene: TRBV12-3/TRBV12-4
j_gene: TRBJ2-2
CDR3nt: TGTGCCAGCATCCTATCCGGGACAGGGGGTGTGTTTTTT
CDR3aa: CASILSGTGGVFF

d_gene: NA
abundance: NA
len: 13
v_gene: TRBV2
j_gene: TRBJ1-1
CDR3nt: TGTGCCAGCAGGGACAACATGAACACTGAAGCTTTCTTT
CDR3aa: CASRDNMNTEAFF

d_gene: TRBD1
abundance: few
len: 14
v_gene: TRBV6-5
j_gene: TRBJ1-2
CDR3nt: TGTGCCAGCAGTTATGACCCAGGGGGCTATGGCTACACCTTC
CDR3aa: CASSYDPGGYGYTF

d_gene: NA
abundance: few
len: 14
v_gene: TRBV7-3
j_gene: TRBJ1-1
CDR3nt: TGTGCCAGCAGCTTAGACGGTCGGAAGACTGAAGCCTTCTTT
CDR3aa: CASSLDGRKTEAFF

d_gene: TRBD1
abundance: NA
len: 15
v_gene: TRBV6-2/TRBV6-3
j_gene: TRBJ2-7
CDR3nt: TGTGCCAGCAGTCGCCATCGGGACAGCTCCTACGAGCAGTACTTC
CDR3aa: CASSRHRDSSYEQYF

d_gene: NA
abundance: few
len: 14
v_gene: TRBV12-3/TRBV12-4
j_gene: TRBJ1-1
CDR3nt: TGTGCCAGCAGTCGTTCCGGGACAATGAGCGAAGCTTTCTTT
CDR3aa: CASSRSGTMSEAFF

d_gene: NA
abundance: NA
len: 15
v_gene: TRBV7-2
j_gene: TRBJ1-2
CDR3nt: TGTGCCAGCAGCTTAGAGGGACACCGTAACTATGGCTACACCTTC
CDR3aa: CASSLEGHRNYGYTF

d_gene: NA
abundance: NA
len: 13
v_gene: TRBV6-2/TRBV6-3
j_gene: TRBJ2-7
CDR3nt: TGTGCCAGCAGTTACACGACAGACTACGAGCAGTACTTC
CDR3aa: CASSYTTDYEQYF

d_gene: TRBD2
abundance: few
len: 15
v_gene: TRBV24-1
j_gene: TRBJ2-7
CDR3nt: TGTGCCACCAGTGATACACTAGCGGGAGCTGGTGAGCAGTACTTC
CDR3aa: CATSDTLAGAGEQYF

d_gene: NA
abundance: many
len: 13
v_gene: TRBV7-2
j_gene: TRBJ1-5
CDR3nt: TGTGCCAGCAGCTTACAGTTGGATCAGCCCCAGCATTTT
CDR3aa: CASSLQLDQPQHF

d_gene: TRBD1
abundance: many
len: 14
v_gene: TRBV3-1
j_gene: TRBJ2-7
CDR3nt: TGTGCCAGCAGCCAAGATGGGACAGGGTACGAGCAGTACTTC
CDR3aa: CASSQDGTGYEQYF

d_gene: NA
abundance: NA
len: 15
v_gene: TRBV7-2
j_gene: TRBJ2-3
CDR3nt: TGTGCCAGCAGCTTCACGGCCATCCCCACAGATACGCAGTATTTT
CDR3aa: CASSFTAIPTDTQYF

d_gene: TRBD1
abundance: few
len: 15
v_gene: TRBV29-1
j_gene: TRBJ2-1
CDR3nt: TGCAGCGGGGGAGTGGACAGGCCCTTAAACAATGAGCAGTTCTTC
CDR3aa: CSGGVDRPLNNEQFF

d_gene: TRBD1
abundance: NA
len: 13
v_gene: TRBV7-9
j_gene: TRBJ1-1
CDR3nt: TGTGCCAGCAGCCTAGGAACGGACAGGCAAGCTTTCTTT
CDR3aa: CASSLGTDRQAFF